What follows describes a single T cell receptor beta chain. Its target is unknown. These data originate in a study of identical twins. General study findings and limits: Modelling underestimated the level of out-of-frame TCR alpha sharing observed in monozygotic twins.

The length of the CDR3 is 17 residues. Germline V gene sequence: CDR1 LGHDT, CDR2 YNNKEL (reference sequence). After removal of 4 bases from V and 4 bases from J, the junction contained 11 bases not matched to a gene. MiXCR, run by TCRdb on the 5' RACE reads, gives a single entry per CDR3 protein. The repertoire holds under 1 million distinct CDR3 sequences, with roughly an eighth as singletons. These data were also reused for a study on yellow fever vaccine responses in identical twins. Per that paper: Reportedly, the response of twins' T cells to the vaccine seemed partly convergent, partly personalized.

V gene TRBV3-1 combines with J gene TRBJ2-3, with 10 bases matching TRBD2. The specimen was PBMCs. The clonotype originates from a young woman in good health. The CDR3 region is CASSRKPAGGPADTQYF. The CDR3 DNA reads TGTGCCAGCAGCCGCAAACCAGCGGGGGGGCCGGCAGATACGCAGTATTTT.